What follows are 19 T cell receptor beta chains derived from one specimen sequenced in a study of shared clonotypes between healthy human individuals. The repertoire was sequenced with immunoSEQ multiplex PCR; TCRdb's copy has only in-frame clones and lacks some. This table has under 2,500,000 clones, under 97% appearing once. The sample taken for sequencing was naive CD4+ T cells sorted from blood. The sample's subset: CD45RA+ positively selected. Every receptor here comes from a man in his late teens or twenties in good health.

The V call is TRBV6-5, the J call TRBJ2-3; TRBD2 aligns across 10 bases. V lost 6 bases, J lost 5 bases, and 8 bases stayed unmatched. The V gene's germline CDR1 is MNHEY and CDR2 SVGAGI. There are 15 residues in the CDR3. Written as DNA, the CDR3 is TGTGCCAGCAGACAGAGCGGGGGGGAGAGAGATACGCAGTATTTT. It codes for CASRQSGGERDTQYF.

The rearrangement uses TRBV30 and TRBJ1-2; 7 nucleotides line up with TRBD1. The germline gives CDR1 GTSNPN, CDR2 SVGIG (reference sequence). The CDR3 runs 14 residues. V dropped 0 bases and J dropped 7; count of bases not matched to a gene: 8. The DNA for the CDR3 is TGTGCCTGGAGTGTACTTCAGGGGGTGAGTGGCTACACCTTC. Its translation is CAWSVLQGVSGYTF.

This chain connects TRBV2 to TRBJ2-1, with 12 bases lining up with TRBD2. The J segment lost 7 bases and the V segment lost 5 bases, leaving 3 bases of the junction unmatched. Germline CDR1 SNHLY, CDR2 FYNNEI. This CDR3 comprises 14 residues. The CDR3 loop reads CASSLAGGPNEQFF. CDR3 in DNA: TGTGCCAGCAGTCTAGCGGGAGGGCCTAATGAGCAGTTCTTC.

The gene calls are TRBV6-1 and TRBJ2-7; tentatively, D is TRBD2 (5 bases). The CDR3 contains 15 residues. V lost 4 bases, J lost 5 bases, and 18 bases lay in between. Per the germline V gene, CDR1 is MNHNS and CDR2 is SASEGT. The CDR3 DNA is TGTGCCAGCAGTGCTCGGCGGACTCCCTTCGACGAGCAGTACTTC. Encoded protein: CASSARRTPFDEQYF.

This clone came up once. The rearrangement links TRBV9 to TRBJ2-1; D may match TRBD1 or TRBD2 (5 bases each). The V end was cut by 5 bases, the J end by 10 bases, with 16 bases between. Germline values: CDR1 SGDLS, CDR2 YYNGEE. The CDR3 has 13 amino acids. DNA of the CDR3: TGTGCCAGCAGGAGAGATGGGGGTGGCGAGCAGTTCTTC. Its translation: CASRRDGGGEQFF.

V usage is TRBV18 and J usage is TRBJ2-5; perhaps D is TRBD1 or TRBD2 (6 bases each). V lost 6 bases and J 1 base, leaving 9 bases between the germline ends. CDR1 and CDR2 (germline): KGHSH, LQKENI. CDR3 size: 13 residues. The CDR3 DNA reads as TGTGCCAGCTCCGGAGGGGGCCAAGAGACCCAGTACTTC. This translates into CASSGGGQETQYF.

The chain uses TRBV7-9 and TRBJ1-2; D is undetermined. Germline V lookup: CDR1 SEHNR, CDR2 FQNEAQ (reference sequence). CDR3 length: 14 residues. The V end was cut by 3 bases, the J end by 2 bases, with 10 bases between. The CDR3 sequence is CASSLRGGNYGYTF. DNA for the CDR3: TGTGCCAGCAGCTTGCGAGGAGGGAACTATGGCTACACCTTC.

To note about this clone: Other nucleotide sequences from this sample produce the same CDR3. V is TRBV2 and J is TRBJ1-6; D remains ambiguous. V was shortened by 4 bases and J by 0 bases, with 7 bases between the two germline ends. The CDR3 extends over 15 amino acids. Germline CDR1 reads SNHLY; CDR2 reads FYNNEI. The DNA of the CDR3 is TGTGCCAGCAGTGCAGAGAGCTCCTATAATTCACCCCTCCACTTT. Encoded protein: CASSAESSYNSPLHF.

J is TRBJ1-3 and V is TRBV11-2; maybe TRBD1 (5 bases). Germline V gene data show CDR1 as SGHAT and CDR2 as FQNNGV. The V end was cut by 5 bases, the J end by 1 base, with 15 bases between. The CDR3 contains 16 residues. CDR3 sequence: CASSGAGRRSGNTIYF. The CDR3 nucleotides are TGTGCCAGCAGCGGAGCAGGGAGGCGTTCTGGAAACACCATATATTTT.

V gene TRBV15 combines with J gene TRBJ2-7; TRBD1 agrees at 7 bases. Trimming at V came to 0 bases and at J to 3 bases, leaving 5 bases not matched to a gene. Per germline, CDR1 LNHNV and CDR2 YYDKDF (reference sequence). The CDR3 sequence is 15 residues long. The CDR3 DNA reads TGTGCCACCAGCAGAGATTTTGGGACAGTCTACGAGCAGTACTTC. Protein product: CATSRDFGTVYEQYF.

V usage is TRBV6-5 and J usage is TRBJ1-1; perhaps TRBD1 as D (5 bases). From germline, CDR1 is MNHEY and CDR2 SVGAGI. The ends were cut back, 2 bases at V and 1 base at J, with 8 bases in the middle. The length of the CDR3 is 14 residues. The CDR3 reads CASSYMGPNTEAFF. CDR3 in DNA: TGTGCCAGCAGTTACATGGGGCCGAACACTGAAGCTTTCTTT.

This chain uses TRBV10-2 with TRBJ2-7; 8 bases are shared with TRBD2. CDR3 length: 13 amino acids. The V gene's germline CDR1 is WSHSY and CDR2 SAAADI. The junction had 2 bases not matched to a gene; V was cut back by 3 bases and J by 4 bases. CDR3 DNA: TGCGCCAGCAGTGAATTAGCGGGATACGAGCAGTACTTC. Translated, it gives CASSELAGYEQYF.

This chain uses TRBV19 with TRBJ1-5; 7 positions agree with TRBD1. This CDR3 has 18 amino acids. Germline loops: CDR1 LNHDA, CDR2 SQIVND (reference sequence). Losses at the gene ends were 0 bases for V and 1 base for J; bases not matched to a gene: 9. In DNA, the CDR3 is TGTGCCAGTAGTATAGATTATTCGACAGGGAACAGCAATCAGCCCCAGCATTTT. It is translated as CASSIDYSTGNSNQPQHF.

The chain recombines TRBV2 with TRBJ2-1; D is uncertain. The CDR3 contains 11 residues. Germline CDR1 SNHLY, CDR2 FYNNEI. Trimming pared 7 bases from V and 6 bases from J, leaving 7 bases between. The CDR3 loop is CASTRVNEQFF. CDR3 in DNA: TGTGCCAGCACCCGAGTCAATGAGCAGTTCTTC.

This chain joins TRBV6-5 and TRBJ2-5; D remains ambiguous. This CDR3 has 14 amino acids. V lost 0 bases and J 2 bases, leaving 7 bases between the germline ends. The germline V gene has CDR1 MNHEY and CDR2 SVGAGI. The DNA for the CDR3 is TGTGCCAGCAGTTACTCGACCATGCAAGAGACCCAGTACTTC. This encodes CASSYSTMQETQYF.

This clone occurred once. CDR3 loop: CASSLMRTNEKLFF. The CDR3, as DNA: TGTGCCAGCAGCTTGATGAGAACTAATGAAAAACTGTTTTTT. The chain employs TRBV9 and TRBJ1-4; D is undetermined. V lost 4 bases and J lost 1, with 8 bases in between. The germline V gene has CDR1 SGDLS and CDR2 YYNGEE. CDR3 length equals 14 residues. The variable domain in full, completed from reference TRBV9 and TRBJ1-4, reads DSGVTQTPKHLITATGQRVTLRCSPRSGDLSVYWYQQSLDQGLQFLIQYYNGEERAKGNILERFSAQQFPDLHSELNLSSLELGDSALYFCASSLMRTNEKLFFGSGTQLSVL.

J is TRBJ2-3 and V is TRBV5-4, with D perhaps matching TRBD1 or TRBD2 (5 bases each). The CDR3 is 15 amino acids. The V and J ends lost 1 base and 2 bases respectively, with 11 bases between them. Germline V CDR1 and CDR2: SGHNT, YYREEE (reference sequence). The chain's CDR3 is CASSLLTGATDTQYF. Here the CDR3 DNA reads TGTGCCAGCAGCTTGTTAACCGGGGCCACAGATACGCAGTATTTT.

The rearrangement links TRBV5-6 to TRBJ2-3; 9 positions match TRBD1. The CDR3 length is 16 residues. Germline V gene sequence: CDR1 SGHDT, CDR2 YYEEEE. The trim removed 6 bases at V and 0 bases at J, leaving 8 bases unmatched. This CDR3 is CASNFDRGASTDTQYF. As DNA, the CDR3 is TGTGCCAGCAACTTCGACAGGGGGGCTAGCACAGATACGCAGTATTTT.

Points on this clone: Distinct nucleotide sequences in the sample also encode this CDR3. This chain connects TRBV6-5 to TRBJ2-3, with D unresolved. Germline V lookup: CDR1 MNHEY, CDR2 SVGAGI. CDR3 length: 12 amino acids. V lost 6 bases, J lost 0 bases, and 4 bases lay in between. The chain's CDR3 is CASSPSTDTQYF. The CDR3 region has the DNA TGTGCCAGCAGCCCAAGCACAGATACGCAGTATTTT.